This T cell receptor beta chain was retrieved from a study of cytomegalovirus exposure and HLA in healthy donors. Whole-study findings and limits: The dataset shows that most TCR sequences were rare, while some public TCRs occurred in many donors. For cytomegalovirus status, the classifier reportedly gave diagnoses with high specificity and sensitivity. Using a false discovery rate of 0.05, a later analysis showed that approximately 18,000 TCR beta sequences were associated with HLA alleles.

Points on this clone: Its antigen is unknown.

The CDR3 totals 17 residues. Trimming at V came to 5 bases and at J to 2 bases, leaving 8 bases not matched to a gene. Germline CDR1 LNHDA, CDR2 SQIVND (reference sequence). Amplification used 60 Vbeta primers and 13 Jbeta primers. Measured with immunoSEQ multiplex PCR; TCRdb has only the in-frame clones, and not every one. The table records approximately 150,000 clones, roughly 75% of them present only once. J is TRBJ2-6 and V is TRBV19, with TRBD1 identical over 8 bases. The sequence derives from a male donor in good health and CMV-seronegative. Material: PBMCs. CDR3 coding DNA: TGTGCCAGTAGTCCGACAGGGGTGGTGGCTGGGGCCAACGTCCTGACTTTC. The encoded protein is CASSPTGVVAGANVLTF.